This entry is about one T cell receptor beta chain. Its antigen is unknown. The data originate from a study of breast tumors, draining lymph nodes, adjacent tissues. Study-wide results and limits: Compared with basal-like, luminal-like tumors shared significantly more repertoire with nontumor tissue. Most tumor T cells seemingly derive from lymph node, then expand in tumor.

Breast cancer patients provided tissue from their axillary draining lymph nodes. This CDR3 comprises 15 residues. Germline V gene lookup returns CDR1 MNHEY and CDR2 SVGEGT. V was pared by 7 bases and J by 4 bases, with 20 bases between. TCRdb ran MiXCR on the multiplex PCR reads and lists one entry per CDR3 protein. The sample shows some 150,000 distinct CDR3 sequences, 33% of them seen only once. The receptor was derived from a female donor with breast cancer. Some clones in this sample may be carry-over from other donors' samples. The chain couples TRBV6-2 or TRBV6-3 to TRBJ2-7; the D gene is possibly TRBD1 (6 bases). The sequencing sample was made of axillary lymph node tissue. The CDR3 DNA reads as TGTGCCAGCATTCCTTGGGGGCCTAGATCATACGAGCAGTACTTC. It encodes CASIPWGPRSYEQYF.